This TCR beta chain emerged from a study of blood T cell repertoires in COVID-19. Sequencing used immunoSEQ multiplex PCR; TCRdb keeps in-frame clones, though not all of them. Among 150,000 or so clones listed, 88% were seen once. Germline V gene lookup returns CDR1 SGHKS and CDR2 YYEKEE (reference sequence). Trimming pared 5 bases from V and 0 bases from J, leaving 12 bases between. CDR3 length equals 15 residues. Material: PBMCs or T cells enriched from blood (not recorded which). The source is a woman aged 30 to 39 with acute COVID-19. The chain uses TRBV5-5 and TRBJ1-3; tentative D call: TRBD1 (6 bases). The CDR3 is CASSFRTVSGNTIYF. For the CDR3, the DNA is TGTGCCAGCAGTTTTAGGACAGTCTCTGGAAACACCATATATTTT.